Shown below are 12 T cell receptor beta chains from a single sample sequenced in a study of T cells after posttransplantation cyclophosphamide. TCRdb's copy holds only in-frame clones and misses some; the assay was immunoSEQ multiplex PCR. The table has 23,000 or so clones, roughly nine tenths seen once. A marrow graft followed busulfan-fludarabine conditioning, with cyclophosphamide on days +3 and +4. The specimen comprised PBMCs, sampled after allogeneic stem cell transplant with posttransplant cyclophosphamide. The receptors were gathered from a female patient in her 30s who received an allogeneic stem cell transplant from an unrelated donor, was CMV-positive, and had no GVHD. Some T cells may have originated in the graft donor.

The chain couples TRBV29-1 to TRBJ2-1, with D possibly matching TRBD1 (6 bases). With 7 bases removed from V and 2 bases from J, the gap between germline ends came to 15 bases. In germline, CDR1 is SQVTM, CDR2 ANQGSEA. This CDR3 has 14 amino acids. The CDR3: CSAEDSRAYNEQFF. CDR3 coding DNA: TGCAGCGCCGAGGACAGCCGAGCCTACAATGAGCAGTTCTTC.

The chain is built from TRBV13 and TRBJ2-2, with D maybe TRBD2 (7 bases). Per the germline V gene, CDR1 is PRHDT and CDR2 is FYEKMQ (reference sequence). The CDR3 extends over 18 amino acids. V was shortened by 5 bases and J by 4 bases, with 23 bases between the two germline ends. The CDR3 DNA is TGTGCCAGCAGCCACCAGACCCTAGGGGGGGGTAGCACCGGGGAGCTGTTTTTT. Amino acid sequence: CASSHQTLGGGSTGELFF.

The rearrangement links TRBV14 to TRBJ1-1; D is unclear. Germline V gives CDR1 SGHDN, CDR2 FVKESK. The V and J ends lost 1 base and 6 bases respectively, with 15 bases between them. The CDR3 runs 15 residues. The CDR3 nucleotides are TGTGCCAGCAGCCAAGGAGGGCGTACGGCTCCTGAAGCTTTCTTT. It codes for CASSQGGRTAPEAFF. Based on the CDR3 plus reference TRBV14 and TRBJ1-1, the full variable domain is EAGVTQFPSHSVIEKGQTVTLRCDPISGHDNLYWYRRVMGKEIKFLLHFVKESKQDESGMPNNRFLAERTGGTYSTLKVQPAELEDSGVYFCASSQGGRTAPEAFFGQGTRLTVV.

This clone was detected a few times. The chain couples TRBV7-3 to TRBJ2-7; 7 bases agree with TRBD1. This CDR3 is built from 14 residues. Trimming took 0 bases from V and 4 from J; bases not matched to a gene: 3. CDR1 SGHTA and CDR2 FQGTGA come from the germline V gene. The CDR3 DNA sequence: TGTGCCAGCAGCTTAACAGGGGGCGGATACGAGCAGTACTTC. Its protein product is CASSLTGGGYEQYF.

On this clone itself: The germline gene is not matched at one end of the junction; a read error may be the cause. The chain recombines TRBV9 with TRBJ2-7; 8 nucleotides agree with TRBD1. The CDR3 is made up of 14 amino acids. The germline V gene encodes CDR1 SGDLS and CDR2 YYNGEE. CDR3 in amino acids: CAGSPGQGDYEQYF. DNA of the CDR3: TGTGCCGGCAGCCCAGGACAGGGAGACTACGAGCAGTACTTC.

This sequence joins TRBV18 and TRBJ2-7, with D possibly being TRBD1 (5 bases). The germline V gene has CDR1 KGHSH and CDR2 LQKENI. The CDR3 is 14 residues long. V lost 0 bases and J lost 7, with 13 bases in between. The CDR3 loop is CASSPPAGFGEQYF. CDR3 DNA: TGTGCCAGCTCACCACCCGCAGGGTTCGGAGAGCAGTACTTC.

This chain links TRBV5-1 with TRBJ1-1; D is possibly TRBD1 (5 bases). V lost 4 bases and J 0 bases, leaving 19 bases between the germline ends. CDR1 and CDR2 (germline): SGHRS, YFSETQ. This CDR3 is 17 amino acids long. The DNA of the CDR3 is TGCGCCAGCAGCATTTCTTCGGGGGGGTCTCTGAACACTGAAGCTTTCTTT. Protein: CASSISSGGSLNTEAFF.

The chain joins TRBV18 to TRBJ2-5; TRBD2 agrees at 13 bases. The CDR3 consists of 15 residues. Germline CDR1 is KGHSH and CDR2 is LQKENI. Losses at the gene ends were 6 bases for V and 5 bases for J; bases not matched to a gene: 6. In DNA form, the CDR3 reads TGTGCCAGCTCTCAAGGGACTAGCGGGGCCGAGACCCAGTACTTC. It codes for CASSQGTSGAETQYF.

The V gene is TRBV2, the J gene TRBJ2-5; no definite D call. The CDR3 has 14 amino acids. Per germline, CDR1 SNHLY and CDR2 FYNNEI. V was shortened by 2 bases and J by 0 bases, with 7 bases between the two germline ends. CDR3 nucleotides: TGTGCCAGCAGTGAAACGCGGTACCAAGAGACCCAGTACTTC. Translating gives CASSETRYQETQYF.

The chain joins TRBV10-2 to TRBJ2-3; TRBD2 matches at 9 bases. The CDR3 has 14 amino acids. V shed 7 bases, J shed 5 bases, and the junction held 7 bases outside the gene matches. Germline values: CDR1 WSHSY, CDR2 SAAADI. This chain's CDR3 is CASMRGGAEDTQYF. In nucleotides, the CDR3 is TGCGCCAGCATGCGCGGGGGGGCGGAAGATACGCAGTATTTT.

The chain links TRBV19 to TRBJ1-5; TRBD1 matches 8 bases. CDR1 and CDR2 (germline): LNHDA, SQIVND (reference sequence). The CDR3 covers 17 residues. J gave up 3 bases and V 3 bases, and 10 bases lay outside the gene matches. The CDR3 region is CASSMRGSGGTNQPQHF. CDR3 in DNA: TGTGCCAGTAGTATGCGGGGGTCAGGGGGCACCAATCAGCCCCAGCATTTT.

This chain uses TRBV5-4 with TRBJ1-2; D gene unclear. CDR1 and CDR2 (germline): SGHNT, YYREEE (reference sequence). The CDR3 contains 15 residues. The ends were cut back, 5 bases at V and 6 bases at J, with 20 bases in the middle. The CDR3 DNA reads TGTGCCAGCAGGTTCCTTGGTGGCCCGGGGAATGGCTACACCTTC. Translating it yields CASRFLGGPGNGYTF.